Each of the 29 T cell receptor beta chains below was sequenced from the same sample in a study. Tregs were sorted as CD4+CD25+CD127-/low cells. TCRdb reprocessed the 5' RACE reads with MiXCR, giving one entry per CDR3 protein. The sample has approximately 50,000 distinct CDR3 sequences; approximately 26% are singletons. Sequencing was performed on tumor-infiltrating Tregs sorted from the breast tumor. These receptor sequences come from a female donor with breast cancer.

This clonotype was counted only a few times. This clone may be a read error of a much larger clone one base away. This rearrangement joins TRBV4-2 to TRBJ1-1, with D possibly matching TRBD1 (5 bases). Germline V gene data show CDR1 as LGHNA and CDR2 as YNFKEQ. The CDR3 is 14 amino acids. The CDR3 DNA is TGTACCAGCAGCCTTCAGGTGGGGGGAACTGAAGCTTTCTTT. Protein sequence: CTSSLQVGGTEAFF.

To note about this clonotype: This may stem from a read error, because a much larger clone lies one nucleotide away. V usage is TRBV6-1 and J usage is TRBJ2-7, with D possibly being TRBD1 (6 bases). Germline values: CDR1 MNHNS, CDR2 SASEGT. This CDR3 is built from 14 residues. CDR3 in amino acids: CTSSFSTGFYEQYF. CDR3 coding DNA: TGTACCAGCAGTTTCTCCACAGGGTTCTACGAGCAGTACTTC.

This clonotype was found a few times. This rearrangement joins TRBV6-1 to TRBJ2-3, with 7 bases fitting TRBD1. Germline CDR1 MNHNS, CDR2 SASEGT. V lost 5 bases to trimming and J lost 4 bases; unmatched junction nucleotides: 15. This CDR3 is 17 amino acids long. The CDR3 region is CASSHPEAGRGSDTQYF. The CDR3, as DNA: TGTGCCAGCAGTCATCCCGAGGCGGGCAGGGGGTCAGATACGCAGTATTTT.

This clonotype showed up many times. The chain couples TRBV5-1 to TRBJ1-1; D remains unclear. CDR3 size: 13 residues. The germline V and J ends were trimmed by 7 bases and 0 bases, with 10 bases remaining between them. Germline values: CDR1 SGHRS, CDR2 YFSETQ. The CDR3 loop reads CASRADVNTEAFF. The CDR3 DNA follows: TGCGCCAGCCGTGCGGATGTGAACACTGAAGCTTTCTTT.

A few counts support this clonotype. The J gene is TRBJ1-2, the V gene TRBV4-1, with 7 bases aligning to TRBD1. The trim removed 5 bases at V and 1 base at J, leaving 7 bases unmatched. This CDR3 is 15 amino acids long. Germline CDR1 MGHRA, CDR2 YSYEKL. CDR3 loop: CASSEPGQSNYGYTF. The CDR3 region has the DNA TGCGCCAGCAGCGAACCGGGACAGAGTAACTATGGCTACACCTTC.

The rearrangement links TRBV7-6 to TRBJ2-1; 10 nucleotides match TRBD2. Germline V gene lookup returns CDR1 SGHVS and CDR2 FNYEAQ. V dropped 5 bases and J dropped 7; count of bases not matched to a gene: 8. This CDR3 is 15 amino acids long. The CDR3 reads CASSPSGSRWNEQFF. The DNA for the CDR3 is TGTGCCAGCAGCCCTAGCGGGAGTCGGTGGAATGAGCAGTTCTTC.

This clonotype was observed a few times. J is TRBJ1-3 and V is TRBV4-1; possible D gene TRBD1, 5 bases. Trimming pared 7 bases from V and 7 bases from J, leaving 11 bases between. The CDR3 loop spans 12 amino acids. Germline V gene sequence: CDR1 MGHRA, CDR2 YSYEKL. This CDR3 reads CASTRDWNTIYF. For the CDR3, the DNA is TGCGCCAGCACCAGGGATTGGAACACCATATATTTT.

Comment on this clonotype: A junction end diverges from the germline sequence, so it may reflect a read error. The chain carries TRBV3-1 and TRBJ2-3, with 7 nucleotides matching TRBD1. Germline values: CDR1 LGHDT, CDR2 YNNKEL (reference sequence). The CDR3 runs 14 residues. Written as DNA, the CDR3 is TGCGCCAGCAGTGGGGGACAGAGCACAGATACGCAGTATTTT. This sequence encodes CASSGGQSTDTQYF.

Ten or more counts support this clonotype. The chain couples TRBV9 to TRBJ2-3; TRBD2 agrees at 7 bases. The CDR3 length is 17 residues. The germline gives CDR1 SGDLS, CDR2 YYNGEE. With V trimmed by 0 bases and J by 3 bases, 10 bases remained unmatched. The CDR3 coding sequence is TGTGCCAGCAGCGTAGGGGTTGGCGGGAGTGCTACAGATACGCAGTATTTT. Amino acid sequence: CASSVGVGGSATDTQYF.

This clonotype was detected ten times or more. The chain combines TRBV20-1 with TRBJ1-2, with 9 bases identical to TRBD1. The junction had 4 bases not matched to a gene; V was cut back by 6 bases and J by 8 bases. There are 11 residues in the CDR3. Germline assignment: CDR1 DFQATT and CDR2 SNEGSKA (reference sequence). DNA of the CDR3: TGCAGTGCGGACAGGGGCGGCGGCTACACCTTC. It translates to CSADRGGGYTF.

J is TRBJ1-5 and V is TRBV9, with no clear D. Trimming removed 0 bases at V and 1 base at J, with 5 bases between. CDR3 length equals 14 residues. Per the germline V gene, CDR1 is SGDLS and CDR2 is YYNGEE. CDR3 DNA: TGTGCCAGCAGCGTAGGCCAGAGCAATCAGCCCCAGCATTTT. It translates to CASSVGQSNQPQHF. The variable domain in full, completed from reference TRBV9 and TRBJ1-5, reads DSGVTQTPKHLITATGQRVTLRCSPRSGDLSVYWYQQSLDQGLQFLIQYYNGEERAKGNILERFSAQQFPDLHSELNLSSLELGDSALYFCASSVGQSNQPQHFGDGTRLSIL.

This clonotype was detected a few times. The genes are TRBV7-3 and TRBJ2-7, with D perhaps matching TRBD1 (5 bases). The V end was cut by 3 bases, the J end by 7 bases, with 13 bases between. CDR1 is SGHTA and CDR2 is FQGTGA in the germline V gene. The CDR3 totals 13 residues. This CDR3 is CASSLADMREQYF. CDR3 nucleotide sequence: TGTGCCAGCAGCTTGGCGGACATGAGGGAGCAGTACTTC.

The chain combines TRBV7-2 with TRBJ2-3, with D perhaps matching TRBD1 or TRBD2 (5 bases each). The CDR3 runs to 16 residues. Trimming pared 6 bases from V and 1 base from J, leaving 17 bases between. The germline gives CDR1 SGHTA, CDR2 FQGNSA. Here the CDR3 DNA reads TGTGCCAGCAGACCCCCTGGGACGGGACGCACAGATACGCAGTATTTT. Protein sequence: CASRPPGTGRTDTQYF.

This chain joins TRBV6-1 and TRBJ1-5; D is unresolved. Per germline, CDR1 MNHNS and CDR2 SASEGT. This CDR3 has 14 amino acids. Trimming stripped 6 bases from V and 1 base from J, with 10 bases between. The CDR3 sequence: CASSLLTSNQPQHF. Here the CDR3 DNA reads TGTGCCAGCAGCCTGCTAACCAGCAATCAGCCCCAGCATTTT.

This clonotype appeared many times. This chain links TRBV7-8 with TRBJ2-5; 9 bases line up with TRBD2. The CDR3 has 16 amino acids. The germline V gene encodes CDR1 SGHVS and CDR2 FQNEAQ. The V gene end was trimmed by 4 bases and the J gene end by 0 bases; junction bases not matched to a gene: 6. CDR3 in amino acids: CASSSRTSANQETQYF. The CDR3, as DNA: TGTGCCAGCAGCTCCCGGACTAGCGCGAACCAAGAGACCCAGTACTTC.

This clonotype appeared many times. CDR3 amino acids: CASSYGSNQPQHF. The CDR3 DNA sequence: TGTGCCAGCAGTTATGGGAGCAATCAGCCCCAGCATTTT. This chain joins TRBV6-2 or TRBV6-3 and TRBJ1-5; unclear D gene. Trimming removed 3 bases from V and 1 base from J, with 4 bases in between. The CDR3 has 13 amino acids. Germline CDR1 and CDR2: MNHEY and SVGEGT.

Comments on this clonotype: A much larger clone differs by one base, so this may be a read error. The rearrangement joins TRBV11-2 to TRBJ2-3; D is undetermined. Per germline, CDR1 SGHAT and CDR2 FQNNGV. The CDR3 extends over 15 amino acids. The V gene lost 2 bases and the J gene lost 2 bases, with 11 bases spanning the gap. CDR3 residues: CASSLWGRSTDTQYF. As DNA, the CDR3 is TGTGCCAGCAGCTTATGGGGTCGGTCCACAGATACGCAGTATTTT.

The V gene is TRBV30, the J gene TRBJ2-3; no reliable D call. With 2 bases removed from V and 3 bases from J, the gap between germline ends came to 9 bases. This CDR3 is built from 13 residues. Germline V gene sequence: CDR1 GTSNPN, CDR2 SVGIG (reference sequence). CDR3: CAWSRRFTDTQYF. CDR3 in DNA: TGTGCCTGGAGTAGAAGGTTTACAGATACGCAGTATTTT.

In the case of this clonotype: The junction does not match germline at one end; this may be a read error. V is TRBV20-1 and J is TRBJ2-7; the match to TRBD2 covers 7 bases. Germline assignment: CDR1 DFQATT and CDR2 SNEGSKA (reference sequence). The CDR3 is 14 residues long. For the CDR3, the DNA is TGCAGGGCTAGAGGACGGGCGGGAGTGGGCGAGCAGTACTTC. Translated: CRARGRAGVGEQYF.

This clonotype was observed a handful of times. The chain couples TRBV20-1 to TRBJ1-1; D is perhaps TRBD1 (6 bases). CDR1 and CDR2 (germline): DFQATT, SNEGSKA (reference sequence). V lost 1 base and J lost 5, with 14 bases in between. The CDR3 covers 14 residues. CDR3 amino acids: CSARVGRGGTEAFF. The CDR3 DNA is TGCAGTGCTAGAGTGGGAAGGGGGGGGACTGAAGCTTTCTTT.

This clonotype came up once. The genes are TRBV5-1 and TRBJ2-1; the D gene is possibly TRBD1 (6 bases). V lost 0 bases to trimming and J lost 10 bases, with 17 bases between them. The CDR3 has 15 residues. The V gene's germline CDR1 is SGHRS and CDR2 YFSETQ. DNA for the CDR3: TGCGCCAGCAGCTTGGATTACAGGGTAGCCTACGAGCAGTTCTTC. Translating gives CASSLDYRVAYEQFF.

This clonotype was observed a handful of times. One end of the junction varies from germline; a read error may be responsible. V is TRBV15 and J is TRBJ2-3, with 7 bases that match TRBD1. The CDR3 is 15 amino acids. CDR1 LNHNV and CDR2 YYDKDF come from the germline V gene (reference sequence). CDR3 in DNA: TGTGCCACCGGCAGGGGGACAGCTAAACACCCACGGGGGTATTTT. This gives the protein CATGRGTAKHPRGYF.

In this sample, this clonotype turned up a few times. J is TRBJ2-7 and V is TRBV5-4; 8 bases agree with TRBD1. Germline CDR1 is SGHNT and CDR2 is YYREEE (reference sequence). This CDR3 region has 16 residues. With 4 bases clipped from V and 3 bases from J, the junction kept 12 bases outside the gene matches. CDR3 in amino acids: CASSQRGRTGNYEQYF. The CDR3 nucleotides read TGTGCCAGCAGCCAGAGGGGTCGGACAGGGAACTACGAGCAGTACTTC. The variable domain in full, completed from reference TRBV5-4 and TRBJ2-7, reads ETGVTQSPTHLIKTRGQQVTLRCSSQSGHNTVSWYQQALGQGPQFIFQYYREEENGRGNFPPRFSGLQFPNYSSELNVNALELDDSALYLCASSQRGRTGNYEQYFGPGTRLTVT.

Ten or more counts support this clonotype. The chain joins TRBV6-1 to TRBJ1-2; D is undetermined. This CDR3 is built from 13 residues. Germline V gene data show CDR1 as MNHNS and CDR2 as SASEGT. Trimming removed 6 bases at V and 2 bases at J, with 10 bases between. CDR3 amino acids: CASSPAENYGYTF. CDR3 bases: TGTGCCAGCAGCCCGGCGGAGAACTATGGCTACACCTTC.

This clonotype was seen a few times. CDR3: CASSQRAFEQYF. CDR3 DNA: TGTGCCAGCAGCCAACGGGCATTCGAGCAGTACTTC. The chain couples TRBV7-9 to TRBJ2-7, with D unresolved. Looked up from germline, CDR1 is SEHNR and CDR2 is FQNEAQ (reference sequence). Trimming took 5 bases from V and 6 from J, leaving 11 bases between them. This CDR3 contains 12 residues.

Turning to this clonotype: A junction end diverges from the germline sequence, so it may reflect a read error. This chain connects TRBV5-1 to TRBJ2-1, with D tentatively TRBD2 (7 bases). The CDR3 is made up of 14 amino acids. Germline lookup yields CDR1 SGHRS and CDR2 YFSETQ. CDR3 bases: TGCACCAGCACCCTGGGGGGGGCCTCCAATGAGCAGTTCTTC. Its translation: CTSTLGGASNEQFF. Filled out from reference TRBV5-1 and TRBJ2-1, the complete variable domain reads KAGVTQTPRYLIKTRGQQVTLSCSPISGHRSVSWYQQTPGQGLQFLFEYFSETQRNKGNFPGRFSGRQFSNSRSEMNVSTLELGDSALYLCTSTLGGASNEQFFGPGTRLTVL.

Concerning this clonotype: This may be a read error: a much more frequent sequence differs by one nucleotide. The V and J genes are TRBV11-1 and TRBJ2-1; possibly TRBD2 for D (6 bases). The V gene's germline CDR1 is SGHAT and CDR2 FQDESV (reference sequence). V was shortened by 0 bases and J by 9 bases, with 15 bases between the two germline ends. This CDR3 comprises 15 residues. CDR3 residues: CASSLALVGGTEQFF. The CDR3 region has the DNA TGTGCCAGCAGCTTAGCACTAGTGGGAGGAACTGAGCAGTTCTTC.

This clonotype was observed a few times. The chain uses TRBV5-1 and TRBJ1-6, with TRBD1 matching 10 bases. Looked up from germline, CDR1 is SGHRS and CDR2 is YFSETQ. The trim removed 3 bases at V and 7 bases at J, leaving 1 base unmatched. CDR3 length: 14 residues. CDR3 protein: CASSSGQGNSPLHF. Here the CDR3 DNA reads TGCGCCAGCAGCTCGGGACAGGGGAATTCACCCCTCCACTTT.

This clonotype is deemed medium-sized. This sequence joins TRBV5-1 and TRBJ1-1; D is uncertain. V was pared by 4 bases and J by 7 bases, with 17 bases between. CDR1 SGHRS and CDR2 YFSETQ come from the germline V gene. The CDR3 is made up of 14 amino acids. The CDR3 protein is CASSEHSQDNEAFF. DNA of the CDR3: TGCGCCAGCAGCGAACACAGTCAGGATAATGAAGCTTTCTTT.